This T cell receptor (beta chain) emerged from a study of cytomegalovirus exposure and HLA in healthy donors. After removal of 7 bases from V and 8 bases from J, the junction contained 7 bases not matched to a gene. This CDR3 region has 12 residues. Looked up from germline, CDR1 is ENHRY and CDR2 is SYGVKD. The sample holds one count of this clone. Its antigen is currently unknown. In the PCR, 60 Vbeta and 13 Jbeta primers were used. Produced via immunoSEQ multiplex PCR; TCRdb's table is partial and in-frame only. The repertoire holds 150,000 to 160,000 clones, with roughly 85% as singletons. Whole-study results and caveats: Information on immune exposure was restricted to one variable (CMV serostatus). Many donors carried some public TCRs, although rarity characterized most TCR sequences. Indistinguishable V segments such as TRBV6-2 and TRBV6-3 were excluded.

Sequenced sample: PBMCs. This chain links TRBV10-3 with TRBJ1-2, with 7 bases aligning to TRBD1. This TCR was sampled from a woman younger than 35 in good health and CMV-seronegative. The CDR3 region is CAITETGLGYTF. The CDR3 DNA follows: TGTGCCATCACCGAGACAGGGCTAGGCTACACCTTC.